This TCR beta chain is from a study of cytomegalovirus exposure and HLA in healthy donors. Study-wide results and limits: Association with HLA alleles at 0.05 false discovery rate was found for some 18,000 TCR beta sequences in a later analysis. Compared with the roughly 730-donor mean, an Asian-associated ancestry cluster reportedly had fewer N-insertions, according to a later analysis.

With 60 Vbeta and 13 Jbeta primers, the PCR was carried out. Libraries were prepared by immunoSEQ multiplex PCR; TCRdb keeps only in-frame clonotypes and omits some of them. The sample holds under 200,000 clones, 75% to 80% seen once. With regard to this clone: The antigen remains unidentified.

V gave up 4 bases and J gave up 4 bases; unmatched junction bases: 3. The CDR3 is 13 amino acids. Germline CDR1 and CDR2: SEHNR and FQNEAQ (reference sequence). Specimen: PBMCs. This receptor was obtained from a young woman in good health and CMV-seropositive. The chain recombines TRBV7-9 with TRBJ1-2; the match to TRBD1 covers 7 bases. CDR3 region: CASSSGQIYGYTF. The CDR3 DNA sequence: TGTGCCAGCAGCTCGGGACAGATCTATGGCTACACCTTC.